This TCR beta chain was captured by sequencing in a study of shared clonotypes between healthy human individuals. Study-level results: Incompleteness in sorted-subset sequencing, despite large depth, was shown by rarefaction. Among non-shared clonotypes, generation probabilities were lower than among those shared by all four donors.

Note on this clone: Its specificity is unknown.

The authors distributed each subset's genomic DNA evenly over several immunoSEQ plates. Sequenced by immunoSEQ multiplex PCR; TCRdb stores in-frame clones only, minus some. Among about 980,000 clones listed, about 80% were seen once. The source material was memory CD4+ T cells sorted from blood. Regarding subset: CD45RA-negative fraction. The TCR sequence derives from a man younger than 35 in good health.

CDR3 nucleotide sequence: TGTGCCAGCAGCCAGTACAGGGCTAACTATGGCTACACCTTC. It is translated as CASSQYRANYGYTF. The chain uses TRBV6-5 and TRBJ1-2; D might be TRBD1 (6 bases). The CDR3 sequence is 14 residues long. V gave up 6 bases and J gave up 0 bases, with 11 bases separating them. In germline, CDR1 is MNHEY, CDR2 SVGAGI.